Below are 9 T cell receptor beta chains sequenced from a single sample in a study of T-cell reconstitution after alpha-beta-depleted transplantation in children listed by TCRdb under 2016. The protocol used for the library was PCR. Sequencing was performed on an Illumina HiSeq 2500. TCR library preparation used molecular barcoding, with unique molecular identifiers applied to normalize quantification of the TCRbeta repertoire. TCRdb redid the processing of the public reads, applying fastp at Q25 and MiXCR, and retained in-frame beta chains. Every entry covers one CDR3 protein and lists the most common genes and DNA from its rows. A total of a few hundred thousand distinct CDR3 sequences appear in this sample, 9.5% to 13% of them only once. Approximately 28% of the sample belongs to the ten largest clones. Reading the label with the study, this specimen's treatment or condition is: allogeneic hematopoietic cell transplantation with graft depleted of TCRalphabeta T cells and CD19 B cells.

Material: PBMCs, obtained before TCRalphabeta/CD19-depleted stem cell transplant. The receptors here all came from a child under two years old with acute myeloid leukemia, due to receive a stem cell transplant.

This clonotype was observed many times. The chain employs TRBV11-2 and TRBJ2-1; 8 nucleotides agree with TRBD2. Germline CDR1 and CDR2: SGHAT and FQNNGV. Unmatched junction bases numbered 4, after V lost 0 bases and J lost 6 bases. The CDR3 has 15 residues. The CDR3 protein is CASSLDRGGANEQFF. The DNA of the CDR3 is TGTGCCAGCAGCTTAGATCGGGGGGGGGCCAATGAGCAGTTCTTC.

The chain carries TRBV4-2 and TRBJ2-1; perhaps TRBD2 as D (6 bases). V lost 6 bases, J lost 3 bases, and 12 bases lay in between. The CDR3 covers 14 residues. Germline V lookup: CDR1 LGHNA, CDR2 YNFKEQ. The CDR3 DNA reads TGTGCCAGCAGACCTGGGACTTTCTACAATGAGCAGTTCTTC. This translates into CASRPGTFYNEQFF.

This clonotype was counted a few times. The DNA for the CDR3 is TGTGCCAGCAGGGGTGGACTAGCGGGTGCCTACGAGCAGTACTTC. Its protein product is CASRGGLAGAYEQYF. This sequence joins TRBV6-1 and TRBJ2-7; 11 positions agree with TRBD2. The CDR3 covers 15 residues. Trimming cost V 6 bases and J 2 bases; bases outside gene matches: 6. Germline V gene data show CDR1 as MNHNS and CDR2 as SASEGT.

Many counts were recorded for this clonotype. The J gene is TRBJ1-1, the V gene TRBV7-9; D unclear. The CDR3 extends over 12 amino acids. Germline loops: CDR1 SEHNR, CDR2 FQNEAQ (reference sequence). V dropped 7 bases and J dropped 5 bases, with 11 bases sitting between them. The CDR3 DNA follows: TGTGCCAGCACCCGACCAGGAACTGAAGCTTTCTTT. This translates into CASTRPGTEAFF.

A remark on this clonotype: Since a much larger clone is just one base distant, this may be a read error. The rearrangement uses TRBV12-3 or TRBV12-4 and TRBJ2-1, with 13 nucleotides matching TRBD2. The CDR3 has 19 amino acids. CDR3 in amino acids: CACSSYPGTSGKRSNEQFF. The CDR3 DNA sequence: TGTGCCTGCAGTTCTTACCCGGGGACTAGCGGGAAGAGGAGCAATGAGCAGTTCTTC.

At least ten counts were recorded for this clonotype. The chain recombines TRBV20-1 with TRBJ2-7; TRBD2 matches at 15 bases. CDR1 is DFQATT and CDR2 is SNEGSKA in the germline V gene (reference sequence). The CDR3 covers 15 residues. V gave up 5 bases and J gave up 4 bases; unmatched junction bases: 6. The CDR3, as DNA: TGCAGTGCTCCCGGACTAGCGGGAGGGCCATACGAGCAGTACTTC. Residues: CSAPGLAGGPYEQYF.

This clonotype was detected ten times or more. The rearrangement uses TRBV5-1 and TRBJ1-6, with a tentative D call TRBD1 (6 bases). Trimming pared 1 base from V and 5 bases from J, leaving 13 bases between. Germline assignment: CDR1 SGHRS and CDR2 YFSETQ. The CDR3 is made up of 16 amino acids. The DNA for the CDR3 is TGCGCCAGCAGCTTGTTGGAAAGGGGGAATAATTCACCCCTCCACTTT. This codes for CASSLLERGNNSPLHF.

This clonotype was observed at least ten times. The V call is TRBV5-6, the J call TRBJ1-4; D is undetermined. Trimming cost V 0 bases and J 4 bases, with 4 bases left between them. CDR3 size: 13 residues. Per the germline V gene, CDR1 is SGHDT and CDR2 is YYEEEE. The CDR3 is CASSLAVNEKLFF. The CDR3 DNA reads TGTGCCAGCAGCTTGGCCGTTAATGAAAAACTGTTTTTT.

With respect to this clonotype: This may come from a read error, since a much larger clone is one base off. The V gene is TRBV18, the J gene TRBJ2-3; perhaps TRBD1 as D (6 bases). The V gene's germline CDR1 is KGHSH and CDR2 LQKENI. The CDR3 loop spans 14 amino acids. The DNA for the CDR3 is TGTGCCAGCTCACCTCAGGGGAACACAAATACGCAGTATTTT. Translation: CASSPQGNTNTQYF.